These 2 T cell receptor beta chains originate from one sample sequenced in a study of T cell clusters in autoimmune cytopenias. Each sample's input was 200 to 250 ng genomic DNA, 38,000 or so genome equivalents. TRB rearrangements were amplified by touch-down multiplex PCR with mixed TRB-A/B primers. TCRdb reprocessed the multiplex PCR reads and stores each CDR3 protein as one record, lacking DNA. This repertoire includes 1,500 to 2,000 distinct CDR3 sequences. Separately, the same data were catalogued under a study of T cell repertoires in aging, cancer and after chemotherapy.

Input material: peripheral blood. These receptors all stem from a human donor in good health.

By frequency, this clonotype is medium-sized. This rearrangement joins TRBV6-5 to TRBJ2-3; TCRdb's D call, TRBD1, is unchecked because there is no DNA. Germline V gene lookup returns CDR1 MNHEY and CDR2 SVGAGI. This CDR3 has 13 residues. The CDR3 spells CASSSPGGDTQYF.

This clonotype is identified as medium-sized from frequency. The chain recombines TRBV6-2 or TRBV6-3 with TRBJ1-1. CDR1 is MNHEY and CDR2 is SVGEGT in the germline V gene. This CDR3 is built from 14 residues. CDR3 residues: CASSYWQQNTEAFF.